This entry lists 8 T cell receptor beta chains sequenced from one sample in a study of patients and donors after allogeneic stem cell transplantation. TCRdb re-derived calls from the RT-PCR reads in MiXCR, one entry per CDR3 protein. Altogether about a million distinct CDR3 sequences are present, 18% being singletons, with the ten largest covering around 6%. The source material was blood, either unsorted or a sorted T cell fraction (not recorded which). These receptors were obtained from a human donor who was either an allogeneic HSCT recipient or a stem cell or donor lymphocyte infusion donor (not recorded which). It is not recorded whose cells these are; they may come from a transplant donor.

This clonotype was recorded at least ten times. The chain couples TRBV10-3 to TRBJ1-3, with TRBD1 as a possible D gene (6 bases). In germline, CDR1 is ENHRY, CDR2 SYGVKD. With 6 bases removed from V and 1 base from J, the gap between germline ends came to 13 bases. There are 15 residues in the CDR3. For the CDR3, the DNA is TGTGCCATCAGGAGAGCAGGGGCATCTGGAAACACCATATATTTT. As protein: CAIRRAGASGNTIYF.

Many counts were recorded for this clonotype. The V gene is TRBV27, the J gene TRBJ1-1; 8 nucleotides line up with TRBD1. The V gene end was trimmed by 5 bases and the J gene end by 7 bases; junction bases not matched to a gene: 15. The germline V gene encodes CDR1 MNHEY and CDR2 SMNVEV (reference sequence). The CDR3 loop spans 16 amino acids. As DNA, the CDR3 is TGTGCCAGCAGTCTCGGAGGACAGGGCAAGCCAGGTGAAGCTTTCTTT. It encodes CASSLGGQGKPGEAFF.

This chain joins TRBV6-5 and TRBJ2-4; D is possibly TRBD1 or TRBD2 (6 bases each). Trimming removed 0 bases from V and 8 bases from J, with 20 bases in between. The CDR3 length is 17 residues. The germline V gene has CDR1 MNHEY and CDR2 SVGAGI. The CDR3 is CASSYSINMGGEYIQYF. In nucleotides, the CDR3 is TGTGCCAGCAGTTACTCCATAAACATGGGGGGCGAGTACATTCAGTACTTC.

Here the CDR3 reads CASSLGQGAGIQYF. CDR3 nucleotide sequence: TGCGCCAGCAGCTTGGGACAGGGGGCCGGCATTCAGTACTTC. This chain links TRBV5-1 with TRBJ2-4, with 10 positions matching TRBD1. J lost 9 bases, V lost 0 bases, and 3 bases had no gene match. CDR3 length equals 14 residues. Germline V CDR1 and CDR2: SGHRS, YFSETQ.

This clonotype came up a few times. V gene TRBV6-2 or TRBV6-3 combines with J gene TRBJ2-1; 8 positions match TRBD1. Trimming took 6 bases from V and 5 from J; bases not matched to a gene: 3. There are 13 residues in the CDR3. The germline CDR1 and CDR2 sequences are MNHEY and SVGEGT. This chain's CDR3 is CASRTGEDNEQFF. As DNA, the CDR3 is TGTGCCAGCAGGACAGGGGAAGACAATGAGCAGTTCTTC.

V is TRBV5-5 and J is TRBJ2-7, with D possibly being TRBD1 (5 bases). Germline CDR1 and CDR2: SGHKS and YYEKEE (reference sequence). The CDR3 runs to 14 residues. V was pared by 4 bases and J by 5 bases, with 16 bases between. The CDR3, as DNA: TGTGCCAGCAGCCCGTCTCAGGGTTACGACGAGCAGTACTTC. It yields the protein CASSPSQGYDEQYF.

The chain's CDR3 is CSARDSTSGLETQYF. The CDR3 coding sequence is TGCAGTGCTAGAGACTCGACTAGCGGGCTAGAGACCCAGTACTTC. The J gene is TRBJ2-5, the V gene TRBV20-1; TRBD2 matches at 10 bases. The J segment lost 4 bases and the V segment lost 0 bases, leaving 5 bases of the junction unmatched. Per germline, CDR1 DFQATT and CDR2 SNEGSKA (reference sequence). This CDR3 contains 15 residues.

The sample holds a few counts of this clonotype. The chain employs TRBV3-1 and TRBJ2-4; no definite D call. Deletions cut 4 bases from V and 0 bases from J, with 13 bases between. This CDR3 has 16 amino acids. Germline lookup yields CDR1 LGHDT and CDR2 YNNKEL (reference sequence). The chain's CDR3 is CASSPKGSRAKNIQYF. The CDR3 region has the DNA TGTGCCAGCAGCCCCAAGGGCTCCAGAGCCAAAAACATTCAGTACTTC.